This entry lists 30 T cell receptor beta chains sequenced from one sample in a study of graft-versus-host responses after intestinal transplantation. Only in-frame clones appear in the TCRdb table, and some are missing; sequencing was by immunoSEQ multiplex PCR. The sample contains about 89,000 clones, roughly 91% of which appear only once. These receptors are not linked to any known antigen. Sequenced here: unstimulated CD8+ T cells sorted from spleen or lymph node cells, sampled before intestinal transplant. The receptors derive from a human donor who received an intestinal transplant.

J is TRBJ2-4 and V is TRBV4-3; perhaps TRBD1 as D (5 bases). Germline CDR1 is LGHNA and CDR2 is YSLEER. V lost 0 bases to trimming and J lost 0 bases, with 6 bases between them. This CDR3 is 15 amino acids long. The CDR3 sequence is CASSQERGAKNIQYF. DNA for the CDR3: TGCGCCAGCAGCCAAGAAAGGGGAGCCAAAAACATTCAGTACTTC.

The chain joins TRBV4-1 to TRBJ1-1, with D possibly matching TRBD1 (5 bases). The CDR3 runs 17 residues. V shed 0 bases and J shed 4 bases, with 18 bases lying between them. Germline-derived CDR1 and CDR2 are MGHRA and YSYEKL. CDR3 in amino acids: CASSQETLEGIFTEAFF. The DNA for the CDR3 is TGCGCCAGCAGCCAAGAGACTTTGGAGGGGATATTCACTGAAGCTTTCTTT.

Comments on this clone: The junction differs from germline at one of its ends, possibly a read error. Other nucleotide sequences in the sample specify the same CDR3. The J gene is TRBJ2-3, the V gene TRBV5-1; 7 nucleotides match TRBD2. The CDR3 consists of 12 residues. Germline V CDR1 and CDR2: SGHRS, YFSETQ. CDR3 DNA: TGCGCCAGCAGCTTCTGGGCCGCTGCGGGGGATTTT. Protein sequence: CASSFWAAAGDF.

This clone was found once. V is TRBV6-6 and J is TRBJ1-5; D gene uncertain. CDR3 length: 15 amino acids. From germline, CDR1 is MNHNY and CDR2 SVGAGI (reference sequence). Deletions cut 1 base from V and 4 bases from J, with 11 bases between. The CDR3 bases are TGTGCCAGCAGTTACTACCCGCTAGTAAATCAGCCCCAGCATTTT. Translated: CASSYYPLVNQPQHF.

The CDR3 spells CASSQELAGESYEQYF. DNA of the CDR3: TGCGCCAGCAGCCAGGAACTAGCGGGGGAATCCTACGAGCAGTACTTC. This sequence joins TRBV4-3 and TRBJ2-7; TRBD2 agrees at 11 bases. This CDR3 region has 16 residues. Trimming removed 3 bases from V and 1 base from J; junction bases left unmatched: 5. Germline V lookup: CDR1 LGHNA, CDR2 YSLEER.

CDR3 coding DNA: TGTGCCAGCAGTGACACTCCAGGCCATAATTCACCCCTCCACTTT. It translates to CASSDTPGHNSPLHF. This sequence joins TRBV6-1 and TRBJ1-6; D gene uncertain. The V and J ends lost 3 bases and 5 bases respectively, with 11 bases between them. The CDR3 loop spans 15 amino acids. From germline, CDR1 is MNHNS and CDR2 SASEGT.

The DNA for the CDR3 is TGTGCTGCAGAATCCGGGGGGGGTGAAGCTTTCTTT. Its translation is CAAESGGGEAFF. V and J are TRBV30 and TRBJ1-1; D might be TRBD1 (5 bases). This CDR3 contains 12 residues. CDR1 and CDR2 (germline): GTSNPN, SVGIG (reference sequence).

The V and J genes are TRBV4-1 and TRBJ2-3; 7 bases are a match to TRBD1. After removal of 4 bases from V and 5 bases from J, the junction contained 12 bases not matched to a gene. Germline V gene sequence: CDR1 MGHRA, CDR2 YSYEKL. This CDR3 is 16 amino acids long. In nucleotides, the CDR3 is TGCGCCAGCAGCCCCCCTGGTACAGGGGTATTAGATACGCAGTATTTT. Its translation: CASSPPGTGVLDTQYF.

This chain uses TRBV4-1 with TRBJ2-7; a weak D match, TRBD2 (7 bases). The CDR3 contains 14 residues. Trimming left V 2 bases short and J 5 bases short, with 13 bases between. CDR1 MGHRA and CDR2 YSYEKL come from the germline V gene. CDR3 in DNA: TGCGCCAGCAGCCAACGGGGGGCTAGCAACGAGCAGTACTTC. Translating gives CASSQRGASNEQYF.

This clone has only a few counts. The chain combines TRBV4-3 with TRBJ2-3; D possibly corresponds to TRBD1 (6 bases). The germline V and J ends were trimmed by 1 base and 0 bases, with 8 bases remaining between them. This CDR3 is built from 15 residues. The germline CDR1 and CDR2 sequences are LGHNA and YSLEER. The CDR3 nucleotides read TGCGCCAGCAGCCAAGGGACAGCTAGCACAGATACGCAGTATTTT. Translated, it gives CASSQGTASTDTQYF.

The rearrangement links TRBV18 to TRBJ1-1; no clear D. CDR3 length: 18 residues. Trimming shortened V by 1 base and J by 1 base, and 19 bases separated the two germline ends. CDR1 and CDR2 (germline): KGHSH, LQKENI. For the CDR3, the DNA is TGTGCCAGCTCACCACGCATTGCGGAACCGACGGGGAACACTGAAGCTTTCTTT. Amino acid sequence: CASSPRIAEPTGNTEAFF.

The chain couples TRBV5-1 to TRBJ1-4; 8 bases line up with TRBD1. Germline assignment: CDR1 SGHRS and CDR2 YFSETQ. This CDR3 has 14 amino acids. The V segment lost 4 bases and the J segment 5 bases; nucleotides outside the gene matches: 4. CDR3 DNA sequence: TGCGCCAGCAGCGGGGACAGGCGGAATGAAAAACTGTTTTTT. Encoded protein: CASSGDRRNEKLFF.

The gene calls are TRBV6-5 and TRBJ2-7; D uncertain. The CDR3 runs to 15 residues. The ends were cut back, 2 bases at V and 2 bases at J, with 13 bases in the middle. CDR1 MNHEY and CDR2 SVGAGI come from the germline V gene. For the CDR3, the DNA is TGTGCCAGCAGTTACCTGAGCGCTCCTGCCTACGAGCAGTACTTC. Translation gives CASSYLSAPAYEQYF.

The chain is built from TRBV27 and TRBJ2-2, with a possible D match to TRBD2 (5 bases). CDR1 and CDR2 from the germline V gene are MNHEY and SMNVEV (reference sequence). V lost 0 bases and J lost 4, with 6 bases in between. This CDR3 is built from 14 residues. CDR3 sequence: CASSLSRGTGELFF. Here the CDR3 DNA reads TGTGCCAGCAGTTTATCCCGGGGCACCGGGGAGCTGTTTTTT.

V is TRBV11-2 and J is TRBJ2-3, with D possibly TRBD2 on 5 matching bases. V shed 4 bases and J shed 4 bases, with 12 bases lying between them. Per the germline V gene, CDR1 is SGHAT and CDR2 is FQNNGV. The length of the CDR3 is 14 residues. CDR3 sequence (DNA): TGTGCCAGCAGCTCGTCGGACTTCGCAGATACGCAGTATTTT. It is translated as CASSSSDFADTQYF.

The chain links TRBV11-2 to TRBJ2-1; perhaps TRBD2 as D (6 bases). Trimming cost V 4 bases and J 0 bases, with 10 bases left between them. The CDR3 length is 15 residues. Germline CDR1 and CDR2: SGHAT and FQNNGV. The CDR3 loop reads CASSWDSSSYNEQFF. The CDR3 region has the DNA TGTGCCAGCAGCTGGGACTCCAGCTCCTACAATGAGCAGTTCTTC.

This clone was detected only a few times. The chain links TRBV2 to TRBJ1-2; 11 bases are shared with TRBD1. The CDR3 extends over 13 amino acids. Trimming at V came to 7 bases and at J to 7 bases, leaving 5 bases not matched to a gene. Germline assignment: CDR1 SNHLY and CDR2 FYNNEI. CDR3 DNA: TGTGCCAGCACCGGACAGGGGGCGGGTGGCTACACCTTC. Protein product: CASTGQGAGGYTF.

This clone was found a few times. The rearrangement links TRBV5-8 to TRBJ1-3; TRBD1 agrees at 7 bases. The CDR3 spans 14 residues. Germline V gene data show CDR1 as SGHTS and CDR2 as YDEGEE. J gave up 2 bases and V 1 base, and 0 bases lay outside the gene matches. CDR3 residues: CASSLTGAGNTIYF. In DNA form, the CDR3 reads TGTGCCAGCAGCTTGACAGGGGCTGGAAACACCATATATTTT. Full variable domain (outside the CDR3, taken from reference TRBV5-8 and TRBJ1-3): EAGVTQSPTHLIKTRGQQATLRCSPISGHTSVYWYQQALGLGLQFLLWYDEGEERNRGNFPPRFSGRQFPNYSSELNVNALELEDSALYLCASSLTGAGNTIYFGEGSWLTVV.

The rearrangement joins TRBV7-9 to TRBJ2-3; 7 nucleotides agree with TRBD2. CDR1 is SEHNR and CDR2 is FQNEAQ in the germline V gene (reference sequence). V shed 5 bases and J 4 bases; nucleotides not matched to a gene: 9. This CDR3 has 15 residues. In nucleotides, the CDR3 is TGTGCCAGCAGCACTCCACGGGGGGTCCCAGATACGCAGTATTTT. Protein: CASSTPRGVPDTQYF.

The V and J genes are TRBV4-1 and TRBJ2-7; 8 bases match TRBD1. This CDR3 has 14 residues. V lost 2 bases to trimming and J lost 3 bases; unmatched junction nucleotides: 3. CDR1 is MGHRA and CDR2 is YSYEKL in the germline V gene. Here the CDR3 DNA reads TGCGCCAGCAGCCAACAGGACAGGGACTACGAGCAGTACTTC. Protein sequence: CASSQQDRDYEQYF.

V and J are TRBV19 and TRBJ2-7; D unresolved. The CDR3 covers 14 residues. V lost 1 base to trimming and J lost 2 bases, with 9 bases between them. Germline-derived CDR1 and CDR2 are LNHDA and SQIVND (reference sequence). CDR3 protein: CASSIADTAYEQYF. DNA of the CDR3: TGTGCCAGTAGTATAGCCGACACGGCCTACGAGCAGTACTTC.

This clone was seen only once. The chain employs TRBV27 and TRBJ1-5; a weak D match, TRBD1 (5 bases). The CDR3 sequence is 13 residues long. Trimming shortened V by 4 bases and J by 4 bases, and 8 bases separated the two germline ends. The germline V gene encodes CDR1 MNHEY and CDR2 SMNVEV (reference sequence). The CDR3 here is CASSWGVNQPQHF. The CDR3 region has the DNA TGTGCCAGCAGTTGGGGGGTAAATCAGCCCCAGCATTTT.

The table lists this clone with a count of one. The chain has TRBV7-8 and TRBJ1-1; D gene ambiguous. V lost 1 base, J lost 0 bases, and 12 bases lay in between. The CDR3 runs 16 residues. Germline V gene sequence: CDR1 SGHVS, CDR2 FQNEAQ. The CDR3 DNA reads as TGTGCCAGCAGCTTAGGCGGAGGAATCATGAACACTGAAGCTTTCTTT. Its protein product is CASSLGGGIMNTEAFF.

This chain uses TRBV19 with TRBJ2-5; 8 bases match TRBD2. Germline V gives CDR1 LNHDA, CDR2 SQIVND (reference sequence). Trimming removed 5 bases from V and 4 bases from J; junction bases left unmatched: 3. This CDR3 is 13 amino acids long. The CDR3: CASSPGGGETQYF. CDR3 coding DNA: TGTGCCAGTAGTCCCGGGGGGGGAGAGACCCAGTACTTC.

J is TRBJ1-3 and V is TRBV5-5; D uncertain. V dropped 2 bases and J dropped 7 bases, with 10 bases sitting between them. The CDR3 extends over 13 amino acids. From germline, CDR1 is SGHKS and CDR2 YYEKEE (reference sequence). CDR3 DNA sequence: TGTGCCAGCAGCTTAGGAGGGTCCAACACCATATATTTT. Translating it yields CASSLGGSNTIYF.

This clone was seen only a few times. The chain employs TRBV13 and TRBJ2-1; D possibly corresponds to TRBD1 (6 bases). The V gene lost 0 bases and the J gene lost 4 bases, with 16 bases spanning the gap. CDR1 is PRHDT, CDR2 FYEKMQ, per germline (reference sequence). The CDR3 runs 17 residues. The DNA for the CDR3 is TGTGCCAGCAGCTTAGGAGCAGGGGTCGACCAATACAATGAGCAGTTCTTC. Protein: CASSLGAGVDQYNEQFF.

Regarding this clone: An end of the junction differs from the germline gene, which may be a read error. The chain recombines TRBV4-3 with TRBJ2-2; 8 nucleotides agree with TRBD2. Looked up from germline, CDR1 is LGHNA and CDR2 is YSLEER. There are 17 residues in the CDR3. The CDR3 nucleotides are TGCACCAGCAGCCAAGATGCGGGGGGTACTACGAGGGGGGAGCTGTTTTTT. Residues: CTSSQDAGGTTRGELFF.

CDR3 sequence reads: CASSELAGGLDEQFF. CDR3 DNA: TGTGCCAGCAGTGAGCTAGCGGGGGGGCTTGATGAGCAGTTCTTC. This chain joins TRBV2 and TRBJ2-1; 12 nucleotides agree with TRBD2. The germline V gene encodes CDR1 SNHLY and CDR2 FYNNEI. Unmatched junction bases numbered 5, after V lost 3 bases and J lost 8 bases. This CDR3 has 15 amino acids.

This sequence joins TRBV7-2 and TRBJ2-3; 13 positions match TRBD2. Per germline, CDR1 SGHTA and CDR2 FQGNSA. The CDR3 extends over 18 amino acids. V dropped 1 base and J dropped 0; count of bases not matched to a gene: 4. CDR3 loop: CASSLGLAGGESTDTQYF. Here the CDR3 DNA reads TGTGCCAGCAGCTTAGGACTAGCGGGGGGTGAAAGCACAGATACGCAGTATTTT.

This chain joins TRBV5-6 and TRBJ1-1; 7 bases fit TRBD1. V dropped 4 bases and J dropped 5; count of bases not matched to a gene: 2. The length of the CDR3 is 12 residues. Germline loops: CDR1 SGHDT, CDR2 YYEEEE. This chain's CDR3 is CASSRQGTEAFF. In nucleotides, the CDR3 is TGTGCCAGCAGCCGACAGGGTACTGAAGCTTTCTTT. Filled out from reference TRBV5-6 and TRBJ1-1, the complete variable domain reads DAGVTQSPTHLIKTRGQQVTLRCSPKSGHDTVSWYQQALGQGPQFIFQYYEEEERQRGNFPDRFSGHQFPNYSSELNVNALLLGDSALYLCASSRQGTEAFFGQGTRLTVV.